This TCR beta chain was recovered during a study of OX40 agonist ivuxolimab in advanced cancers. About the study: Hepatocellular carcinoma, melanoma, renal cell or head and neck cancer affected the dose-escalation patients. A male proportion of under 90% was recorded, with mean age approximately 56 years and range roughly 23 to 79. Study-wide results and limits: CD4+ and CD8+ T cells in blood underwent clonal expansion by week 6 at 0.1 to 3.0 mg/kg.

The CDR3 covers 17 residues. V was pared by 5 bases and J by 5 bases, with 11 bases of the junction left unmatched. Germline loops: CDR1 LNHDA, CDR2 SQIVND (reference sequence). This clone was seen once. Its target is not known. Sampled blood was obtained at baseline, cycle 4 day 1, and cycle 7 day 1. Here immunoSEQ multiplex PCR was the method, and the copy in TCRdb shows in-frame clones only, minus some. The table shows 45,000 to 60,000 clones, with approximately 80% occurring only once. The rearrangement joins TRBV19 to TRBJ1-6, with 8 positions matching TRBD1. The receptor comes from an adult with an advanced solid tumor such as melanoma, head and neck, liver or kidney cancer. The sequencing here drew on CD4+ or CD8+ T cells sorted from blood, taken in a trial of the OX40 agonist ivuxolimab. The CDR3 sequence: CASSGTRTGSDNSPLHF. CDR3 coding DNA: TGTGCCAGTAGTGGTACTCGGACAGGGAGCGATAATTCACCCCTCCACTTT.